This paragraph covers one TCR beta chain sequence. Time point here: blood 2 weeks post-SBRT. Treatment: 15 Gy SBRT to primary tumor, nephrectomy 4 weeks later. The data originate from a study of radiation and T cells in renal cell carcinoma. CDR3 length equals 14 residues. The V segment lost 0 bases and the J segment 6 bases; nucleotides outside the gene matches: 5. The V gene's germline CDR1 is SGHRS and CDR2 YFSETQ. TCRdb keeps only in-frame clones here, not all; method: immunoSEQ multiplex PCR. The sample holds about 120,000 clones, 81% seen once. This receptor was obtained from a woman in her sixties with renal cell carcinoma. This chain uses TRBV5-1 with TRBJ2-7, with 8 bases fitting TRBD1. Sequencing was performed on blood, taken from a patient whose treatment included radiotherapy and nephrectomy. The CDR3 nucleotides are TGCGCCAGCAGCTTGGGGCAGGGGGCGCGCGAGCAGTACTTC. It specifies CASSLGQGAREQYF.